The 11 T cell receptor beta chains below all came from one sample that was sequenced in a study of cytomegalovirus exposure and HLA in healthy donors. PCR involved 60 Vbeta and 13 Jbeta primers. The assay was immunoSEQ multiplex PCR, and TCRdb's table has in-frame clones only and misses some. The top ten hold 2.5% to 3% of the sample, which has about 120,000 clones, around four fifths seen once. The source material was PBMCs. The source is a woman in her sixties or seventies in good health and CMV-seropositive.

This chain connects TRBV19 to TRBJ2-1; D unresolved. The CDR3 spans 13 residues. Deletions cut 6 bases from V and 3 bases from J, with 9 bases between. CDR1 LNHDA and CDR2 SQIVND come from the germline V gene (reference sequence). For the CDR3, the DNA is TGTGCCAGTAGCTTTCGAGGCTACAATGAGCAGTTCTTC. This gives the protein CASSFRGYNEQFF.

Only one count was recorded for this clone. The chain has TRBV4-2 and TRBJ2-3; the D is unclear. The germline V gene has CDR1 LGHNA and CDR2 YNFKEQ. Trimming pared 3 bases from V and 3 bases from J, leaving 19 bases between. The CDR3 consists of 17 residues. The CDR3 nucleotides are TGTGCCAGCAGCCATCCCGGCCCTAGAGATGAGACAGATACGCAGTATTTT. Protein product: CASSHPGPRDETDTQYF.

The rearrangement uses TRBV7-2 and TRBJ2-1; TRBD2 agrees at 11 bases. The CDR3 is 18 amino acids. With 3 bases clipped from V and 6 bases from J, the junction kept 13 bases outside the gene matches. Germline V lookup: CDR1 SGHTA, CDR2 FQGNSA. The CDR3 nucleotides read TGTGCCAGCAGCTTCCCTACCCCGGGGACTAGCGGTGCCAATGAGCAGTTCTTC. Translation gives CASSFPTPGTSGANEQFF. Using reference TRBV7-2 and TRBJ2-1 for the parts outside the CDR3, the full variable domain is GAGVSQSPSNKVTEKGKDVELRCDPISGHTALYWYRQSLGQGLEFLIYFQGNSAPDKSGLPSDRFSAERTGGSVSTLTIQRTQQEDSAVYLCASSFPTPGTSGANEQFFGPGTRLTVL.

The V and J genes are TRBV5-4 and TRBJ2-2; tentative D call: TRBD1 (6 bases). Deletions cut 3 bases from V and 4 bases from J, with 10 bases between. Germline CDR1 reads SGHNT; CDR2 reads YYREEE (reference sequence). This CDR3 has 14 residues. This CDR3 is CASSSGQLTGELFF. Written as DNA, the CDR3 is TGTGCCAGCAGCTCGGGACAACTCACCGGGGAGCTGTTTTTT.

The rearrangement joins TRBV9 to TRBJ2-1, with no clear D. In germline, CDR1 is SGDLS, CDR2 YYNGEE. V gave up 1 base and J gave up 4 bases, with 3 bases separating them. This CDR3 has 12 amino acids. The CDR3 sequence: CASSVTYNEQFF. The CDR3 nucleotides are TGTGCCAGCAGCGTAACTTACAATGAGCAGTTCTTC.

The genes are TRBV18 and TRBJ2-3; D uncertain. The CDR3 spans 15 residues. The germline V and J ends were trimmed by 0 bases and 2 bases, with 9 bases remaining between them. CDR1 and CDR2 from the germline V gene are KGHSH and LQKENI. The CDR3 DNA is TGTGCCAGCTCACCACCGTCCCCTAACACAGATACGCAGTATTTT. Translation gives CASSPPSPNTDTQYF.

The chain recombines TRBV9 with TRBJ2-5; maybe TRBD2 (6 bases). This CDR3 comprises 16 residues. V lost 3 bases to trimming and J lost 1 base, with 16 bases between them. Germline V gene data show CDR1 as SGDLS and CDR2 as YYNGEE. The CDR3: CASSARPGDFQETQYF. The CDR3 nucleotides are TGTGCCAGCAGCGCAAGACCTGGGGACTTCCAAGAGACCCAGTACTTC.

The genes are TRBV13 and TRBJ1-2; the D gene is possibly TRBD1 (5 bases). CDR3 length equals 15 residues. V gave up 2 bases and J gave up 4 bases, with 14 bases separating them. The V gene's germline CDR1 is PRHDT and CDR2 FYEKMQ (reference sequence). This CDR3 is CASSLTGAYFYGYTF. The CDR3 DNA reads TGTGCCAGCAGCTTAACTGGGGCCTATTTCTATGGCTACACCTTC.

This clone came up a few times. The DNA for the CDR3 is TGTGCCAGCAGTGAAGAGCGAGCGCAGAGCTACGAGCAGTACTTC. Translation: CASSEERAQSYEQYF. V usage is TRBV2 and J usage is TRBJ2-7; D is unresolved. CDR1 is SNHLY and CDR2 is FYNNEI in the germline V gene. The CDR3 length is 15 residues. Between the trimmed V and J ends, which lost 1 base and 3 bases, there was a span of 13 bases.

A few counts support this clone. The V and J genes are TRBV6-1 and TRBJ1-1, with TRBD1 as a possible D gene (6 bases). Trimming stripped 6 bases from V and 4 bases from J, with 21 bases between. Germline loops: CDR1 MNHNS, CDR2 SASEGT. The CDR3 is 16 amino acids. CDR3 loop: CASREQGIGWGTEAFF. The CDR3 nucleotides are TGTGCCAGCAGGGAACAGGGTATAGGCTGGGGCACTGAAGCTTTCTTT.

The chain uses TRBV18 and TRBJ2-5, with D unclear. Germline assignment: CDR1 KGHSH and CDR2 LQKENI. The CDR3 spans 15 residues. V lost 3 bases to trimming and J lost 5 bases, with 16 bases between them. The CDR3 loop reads CASSPRVGEWETQYF. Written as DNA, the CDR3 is TGTGCCAGCTCACCCCGAGTCGGAGAGTGGGAGACCCAGTACTTC. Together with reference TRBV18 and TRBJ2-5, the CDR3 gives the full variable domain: NAGVMQNPRHLVRRRGQEARLRCSPMKGHSHVYWYRQLPEEGLKFMVYLQKENIIDESGMPKERFSAEFPKEGPSILRIQQVVRGDSAAYFCASSPRVGEWETQYFGPGTRLLVL.